One and the same sample provided the 19 T cell receptor beta chains below, sequenced in a study of response to subunit inactivated influenza vaccine. TCRdb redid the calling of the RT-PCR reads with MiXCR, one entry per CDR3 protein. The table records 500,000 to 550,000 distinct CDR3 sequences, about 7.2% of them present only once. This sample comprised PBMCs from blood, obtained around 25 months after vaccination. The receptors derive from a man between 50 and 75 years old who received an inactivated influenza vaccine.

This clonotype showed up just a few times. This rearrangement joins TRBV25-1 to TRBJ2-1; TRBD1 matches at 10 bases. Trimming took 2 bases from V and 7 from J; bases not matched to a gene: 8. The germline CDR1 and CDR2 sequences are MGHDK and SYGVNS. CDR3 length: 16 residues. The CDR3 spells CASSELSTGGRNEQFF. DNA of the CDR3: TGTGCCAGCAGTGAACTATCGACAGGGGGCCGGAATGAGCAGTTCTTC.

This chain uses TRBV6-2 or TRBV6-3 with TRBJ1-2; D ambiguous. The germline gives CDR1 MNHEY, CDR2 SVGEGT. The CDR3 is made up of 15 amino acids. V was clipped by 0 bases and J by 2 bases, with 10 bases between them. The CDR3 DNA reads as TGTGCCAGCAGTTACTCTGCTAAAACGAACTATGGCTACACCTTC. Translating gives CASSYSAKTNYGYTF.

This rearrangement joins TRBV6-6 to TRBJ1-2; D is perhaps TRBD1 (5 bases). Germline CDR1 reads MNHNY; CDR2 reads SVGAGI (reference sequence). There are 12 residues in the CDR3. The ends were cut back, 6 bases at V and 3 bases at J, with 8 bases in the middle. This CDR3 is CASSDSYYGYTF. For the CDR3, the DNA is TGTGCCAGCAGCGACAGCTACTATGGCTACACCTTC.

In its sample, this clonotype was seen many times. V usage is TRBV13 and J usage is TRBJ2-2; D uncertain. V lost 0 bases and J 3 bases, leaving 8 bases between the germline ends. The CDR3 is 15 residues long. Germline CDR1 and CDR2: PRHDT and FYEKMQ (reference sequence). This CDR3 is CASSLGLTYTGELFF. CDR3 in DNA: TGTGCCAGCAGCTTAGGGTTGACTTACACCGGGGAGCTGTTTTTT.

The table lists this clonotype with many counts. CDR3 nucleotides: TGTGCCAGCAGCTTGGGGGGGGAGGCCTACGAGCAGTACTTC. It translates to CASSLGGEAYEQYF. The V and J genes are TRBV11-2 and TRBJ2-7; 7 positions match TRBD2. The CDR3 runs 14 residues. The germline V gene encodes CDR1 SGHAT and CDR2 FQNNGV. Trimming cost V 3 bases and J 2 bases; bases outside gene matches: 4.

The table lists this clonotype with a few counts. J is TRBJ1-1 and V is TRBV28, with 9 bases matching TRBD1. Germline-derived CDR1 and CDR2 are MDHEN and SYDVKM. After removal of 0 bases from V and 5 bases from J, the junction contained 4 bases not matched to a gene. This CDR3 region has 15 residues. CDR3 nucleotides: TGTGCCAGCAGTTTATGGACAGGGGGAGGGACTGAAGCTTTCTTT. Translating gives CASSLWTGGGTEAFF.

The table lists this clonotype with a few counts. The chain couples TRBV7-3 to TRBJ2-2, with D unclear. The CDR3 length is 14 residues. V lost 6 bases to trimming and J lost 5 bases, with 13 bases between them. CDR1 is SGHTA, CDR2 FQGTGA, per germline. CDR3: CASSLDWITGELFF. DNA of the CDR3: TGTGCCAGCAGTTTAGACTGGATAACCGGGGAGCTGTTTTTT.

Many counts were recorded for this clonotype. The genes are TRBV2 and TRBJ2-1; 9 bases are a match to TRBD2. Germline V CDR1 and CDR2: SNHLY, FYNNEI. This CDR3 has 13 residues. The J segment lost 10 bases and the V segment lost 4 bases, leaving 5 bases of the junction unmatched. CDR3 nucleotides: TGTGCCAGCAGTGCAGCTAGCGGGGTGGAGCAGTTCTTC. Amino acids: CASSAASGVEQFF.

Here the CDR3 reads CASSLASRGQTDTQYF. The CDR3 DNA reads TGTGCCAGCAGCTTAGCCTCCAGGGGGCAAACAGATACGCAGTATTTT. The rearrangement joins TRBV7-6 to TRBJ2-3; 8 bases align to TRBD1. Trimming removed 0 bases from V and 3 bases from J; junction bases left unmatched: 5. Germline CDR1 is SGHVS and CDR2 is FNYEAQ. This CDR3 is 16 amino acids long.

This clonotype was seen only once. The chain uses TRBV12-3 or TRBV12-4 and TRBJ1-2, with D perhaps matching TRBD1 (5 bases). The CDR3 has 15 amino acids. Between the trimmed V and J ends, which lost 2 bases and 5 bases, there was a span of 15 bases. The chain's CDR3 is CASSLIPGGVYGYTF. As DNA, the CDR3 is TGTGCCAGCAGTTTAATCCCAGGAGGGGTTTATGGCTACACCTTC.

This clonotype was picked up many times. The chain recombines TRBV12-3 or TRBV12-4 with TRBJ1-5; D is unresolved. The V gene lost 3 bases and the J gene lost 0 bases, with 9 bases spanning the gap. The CDR3 covers 15 residues. CDR3 amino acids: CASSLISNSNQPQHF. The DNA for the CDR3 is TGTGCCAGCAGTTTGATCAGTAATAGCAATCAGCCCCAGCATTTT.

This clonotype came up many times. This chain uses TRBV11-2 with TRBJ2-3; TRBD1 is a possible D gene (6 bases). The CDR3 contains 15 residues. V was clipped by 2 bases and J by 4 bases, with 13 bases between them. CDR1 and CDR2 from the germline V gene are SGHAT and FQNNGV. The chain's CDR3 is CASSLQPGVADTQYF. CDR3 coding DNA: TGTGCCAGCAGCTTACAGCCAGGGGTTGCAGATACGCAGTATTTT.

This clonotype has only a few counts. V and J are TRBV29-1 and TRBJ2-1; D possibly corresponds to TRBD2 (6 bases). The germline V gene has CDR1 SQVTM and CDR2 ANQGSEA. The CDR3 runs 15 residues. Trimming removed 0 bases at V and 5 bases at J, with 14 bases between. The CDR3 loop is CSVEDRYGGNNEQFF. CDR3 in DNA: TGCAGCGTTGAAGATCGGTACGGGGGAAACAATGAGCAGTTCTTC.

V and J are TRBV5-1 and TRBJ1-1, with 8 positions matching TRBD1. CDR1 and CDR2 from the germline V gene are SGHRS and YFSETQ. Germline trimming cut 4 bases from V and 12 bases from J; bases unmatched to any gene: 11. The CDR3 is made up of 13 amino acids. The CDR3 DNA sequence: TGCGCCAGCAGCGCGGAGGGTACAGGGGGGTCTTTCTTT. Residues: CASSAEGTGGSFF. Supplemented by reference TRBV5-1 and TRBJ1-1, the full variable domain reads KAGVTQTPRYLIKTRGQQVTLSCSPISGHRSVSWYQQTPGQGLQFLFEYFSETQRNKGNFPGRFSGRQFSNSRSEMNVSTLELGDSALYLCASSAEGTGGSFFGQGTRLTVV.

This clonotype appeared many times. This chain connects TRBV12-3 or TRBV12-4 to TRBJ2-5; no clear D. V lost 3 bases, J lost 1 base, and 12 bases lay in between. This CDR3 is 15 amino acids long. CDR3 nucleotides: TGTGCCAGCAGTTTGCCTGGACGGATCCAAGAGACCCAGTACTTC. Amino acids: CASSLPGRIQETQYF.

This clonotype was counted at least ten times. As DNA, the CDR3 is TGTGCCAGCAGTTTCCAGGGAGGTGGCAATCAGCCCCAGCATTTT. It codes for CASSFQGGGNQPQHF. J is TRBJ1-5 and V is TRBV28; possible D gene TRBD1, 5 bases. Germline V lookup: CDR1 MDHEN, CDR2 SYDVKM. V lost 3 bases to trimming and J lost 2 bases, with 11 bases between them. This CDR3 spans 15 amino acids.

In this sample, this clonotype turned up a few times. The gene calls are TRBV6-1 and TRBJ2-7; 8 bases are shared with TRBD1. Trimming removed 6 bases from V and 1 base from J; junction bases left unmatched: 8. CDR1 is MNHNS, CDR2 SASEGT, per germline. The CDR3 runs to 15 residues. The CDR3 loop reads CASSTGGTLSYEQYF. The CDR3 region has the DNA TGTGCCAGCAGCACAGGGGGGACGTTATCCTACGAGCAGTACTTC.

This chain connects TRBV5-1 to TRBJ2-5, with 14 positions matching TRBD2. The trim removed 4 bases at V and 2 bases at J, leaving 7 bases unmatched. The CDR3 totals 17 residues. Germline CDR1 and CDR2: SGHRS and YFSETQ. The CDR3 here is CASSTGTSGSRQETQYF. The CDR3 bases are TGCGCCAGCAGCACCGGGACTAGCGGGAGTAGGCAAGAGACCCAGTACTTC.

Ten or more counts support this clonotype. This sequence joins TRBV4-3 and TRBJ1-2, with D tentatively TRBD1 (6 bases). Between the trimmed V and J ends, which lost 2 bases and 4 bases, there was a span of 11 bases. From germline, CDR1 is LGHNA and CDR2 YSLEER. This CDR3 contains 14 residues. The CDR3, as DNA: TGCGCCAGCAGCCAAAAATCGGACAGCTATGGCTACACCTTC. Translated: CASSQKSDSYGYTF.